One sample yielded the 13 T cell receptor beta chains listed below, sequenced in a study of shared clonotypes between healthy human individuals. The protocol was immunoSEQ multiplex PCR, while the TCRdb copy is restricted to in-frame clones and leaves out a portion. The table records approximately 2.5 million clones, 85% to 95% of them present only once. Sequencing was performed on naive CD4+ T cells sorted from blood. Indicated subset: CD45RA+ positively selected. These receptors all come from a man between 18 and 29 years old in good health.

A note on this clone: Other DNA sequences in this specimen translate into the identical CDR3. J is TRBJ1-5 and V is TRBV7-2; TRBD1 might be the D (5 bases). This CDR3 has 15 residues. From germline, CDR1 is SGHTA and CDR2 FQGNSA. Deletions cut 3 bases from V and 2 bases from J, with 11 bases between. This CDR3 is CASSLGPGGNQPQHF. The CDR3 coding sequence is TGTGCCAGCAGCTTGGGTCCGGGGGGCAATCAGCCCCAGCATTTT.

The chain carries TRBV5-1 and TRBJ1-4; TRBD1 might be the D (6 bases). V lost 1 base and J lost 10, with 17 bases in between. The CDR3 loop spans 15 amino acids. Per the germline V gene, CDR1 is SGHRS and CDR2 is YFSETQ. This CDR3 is CASSLPGGGGGKLFF. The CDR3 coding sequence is TGCGCCAGCAGCTTGCCCGGAGGAGGGGGAGGAAAACTGTTTTTT.

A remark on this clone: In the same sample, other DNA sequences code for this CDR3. This chain's CDR3 is CASIQGYEQYF. In nucleotides, the CDR3 is TGTGCCAGCATCCAGGGCTACGAGCAGTACTTC. The chain links TRBV2 to TRBJ2-7, with D possibly matching TRBD1 (5 bases). V shed 7 bases and J shed 3 bases, with 7 bases lying between them. The CDR3 length is 11 residues. The germline CDR1 and CDR2 sequences are SNHLY and FYNNEI.

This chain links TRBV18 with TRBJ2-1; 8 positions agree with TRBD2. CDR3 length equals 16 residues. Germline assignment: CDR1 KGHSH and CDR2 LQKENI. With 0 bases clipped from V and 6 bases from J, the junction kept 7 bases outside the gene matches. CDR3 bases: TGTGCCAGCTCACCACCGCCGGGGGGGCCTGGCAATGAGCAGTTCTTC. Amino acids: CASSPPPGGPGNEQFF. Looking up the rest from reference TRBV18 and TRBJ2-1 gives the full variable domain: NAGVMQNPRHLVRRRGQEARLRCSPMKGHSHVYWYRQLPEEGLKFMVYLQKENIIDESGMPKERFSAEFPKEGPSILRIQQVVRGDSAAYFCASSPPPGGPGNEQFFGPGTRLTVL.

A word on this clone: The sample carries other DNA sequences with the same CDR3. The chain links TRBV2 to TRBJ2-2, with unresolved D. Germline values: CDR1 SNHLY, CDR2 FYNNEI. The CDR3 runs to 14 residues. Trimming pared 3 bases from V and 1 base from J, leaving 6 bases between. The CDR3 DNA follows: TGTGCCAGCAGTGATGGCAGGAACACCGGGGAGCTGTTTTTT. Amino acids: CASSDGRNTGELFF.

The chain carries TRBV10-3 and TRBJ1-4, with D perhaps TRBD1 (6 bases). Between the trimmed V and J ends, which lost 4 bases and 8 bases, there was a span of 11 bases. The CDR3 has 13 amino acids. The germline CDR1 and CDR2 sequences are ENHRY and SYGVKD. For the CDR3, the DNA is TGTGCCATCAGTGTTGGGGGCGGGGAAAAACTGTTTTTT. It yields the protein CAISVGGGEKLFF.

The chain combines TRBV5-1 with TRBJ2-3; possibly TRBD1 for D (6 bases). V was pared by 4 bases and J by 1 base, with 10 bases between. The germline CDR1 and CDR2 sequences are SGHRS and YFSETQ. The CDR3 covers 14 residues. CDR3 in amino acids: CASSRTAGTDTQYF. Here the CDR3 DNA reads TGCGCCAGCAGCAGGACAGCCGGCACAGATACGCAGTATTTT. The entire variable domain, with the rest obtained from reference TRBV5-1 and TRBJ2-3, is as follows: KAGVTQTPRYLIKTRGQQVTLSCSPISGHRSVSWYQQTPGQGLQFLFEYFSETQRNKGNFPGRFSGRQFSNSRSEMNVSTLELGDSALYLCASSRTAGTDTQYFGPGTRLTVL.

The CDR3 DNA sequence: TGTGCCAGACCCTACAGGGGGCCTGAAAAACTGTTTTTT. The encoded protein is CARPYRGPEKLFF. The chain carries TRBV5-3 and TRBJ1-4; 9 bases map to TRBD1. TRBV5-3 is labeled an ORF, and its function is uncertain. The trim removed 7 bases at V and 7 bases at J, leaving 5 bases unmatched. This CDR3 region has 13 residues.

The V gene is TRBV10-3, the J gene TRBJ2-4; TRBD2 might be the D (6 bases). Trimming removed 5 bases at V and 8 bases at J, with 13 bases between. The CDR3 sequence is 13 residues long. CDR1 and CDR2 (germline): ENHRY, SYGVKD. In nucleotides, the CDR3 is TGTGCCATCAGTTCAGGAGGGGAGGACATTCAGTACTTC. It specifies CAISSGGEDIQYF.

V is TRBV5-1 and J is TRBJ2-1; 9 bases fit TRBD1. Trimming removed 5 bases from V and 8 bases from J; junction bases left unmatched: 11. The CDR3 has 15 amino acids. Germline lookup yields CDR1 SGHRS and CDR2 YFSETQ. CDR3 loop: CASSPGTGNSHEQFF. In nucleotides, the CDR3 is TGCGCCAGCAGTCCCGGGACAGGGAATTCTCATGAGCAGTTCTTC.

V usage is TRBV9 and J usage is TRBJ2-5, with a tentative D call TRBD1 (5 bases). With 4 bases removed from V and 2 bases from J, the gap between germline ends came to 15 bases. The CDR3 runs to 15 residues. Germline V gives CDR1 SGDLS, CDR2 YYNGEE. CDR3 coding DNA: TGTGCCAGCAGCCTTATGGGGCAGGATCAAGAGACCCAGTACTTC. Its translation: CASSLMGQDQETQYF.

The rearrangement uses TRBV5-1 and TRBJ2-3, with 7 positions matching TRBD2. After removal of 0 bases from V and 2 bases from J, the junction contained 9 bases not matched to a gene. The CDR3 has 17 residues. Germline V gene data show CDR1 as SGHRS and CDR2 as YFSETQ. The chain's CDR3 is CASSLGGKLAITDTQYF. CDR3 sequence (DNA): TGCGCCAGCAGCTTGGGTGGGAAACTAGCGATCACAGATACGCAGTATTTT.

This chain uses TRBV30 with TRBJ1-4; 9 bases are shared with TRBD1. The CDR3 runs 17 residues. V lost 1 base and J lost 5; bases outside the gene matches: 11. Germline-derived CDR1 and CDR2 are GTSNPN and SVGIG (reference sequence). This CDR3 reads CAWSEPTPTGGNEKLFF. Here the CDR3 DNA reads TGTGCCTGGAGTGAACCAACTCCGACAGGGGGGAATGAAAAACTGTTTTTT.